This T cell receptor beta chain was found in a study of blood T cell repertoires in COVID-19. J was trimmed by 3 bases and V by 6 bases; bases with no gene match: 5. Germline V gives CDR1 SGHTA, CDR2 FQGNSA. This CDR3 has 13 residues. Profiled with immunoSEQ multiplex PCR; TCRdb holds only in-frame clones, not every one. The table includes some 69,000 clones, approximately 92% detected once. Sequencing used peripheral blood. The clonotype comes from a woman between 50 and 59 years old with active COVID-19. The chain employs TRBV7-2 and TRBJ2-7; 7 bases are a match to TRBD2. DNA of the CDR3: TGTGCCAGCAGTTCCGGGGGGATCTACGAGCAGTACTTC. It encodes CASSSGGIYEQYF.